This T cell receptor beta chain was found in a study of early T cells in non-severe SARS-CoV-2 infection (dated by TCRdb to about 2021). Concerning the study at large: Bulk RNA from unsorted whole blood was used for TCR sequencing, so alpha and beta chains could not be paired. Findings and caveats that apply to the study as a whole: VDJdb matching was skewed toward anti-spike CD8 responses, so virus-specific expansions were likely underestimated and private and CD4 specificities were missed.

Including the terminal cysteine and phenylalanine, the CDR3 comprises 13 residues. The kept DNA is CDR3 alone, 39 bases in frame from the first base. The junction carries 11 bases between V and J, which are trimmed by 4 bases and 5 bases respectively. According to the germline V gene, CDR1 reads SGHTA and CDR2 reads FQGNSA. This was a case-control study nested in a cohort of healthcare workers in London, UK, who had nasopharyngeal swab PCR tests and blood samples taken every week. Healthcare workers were recruited between 23 and 31 March 2020, during the week of the UK lockdown, and were followed weekly for up to about 15 weeks. The library was obtained by 5' RACE. Instrument on record: NextSeq 500. To correct for sequencing error and PCR bias, the TCR library protocol tagged individual cDNA molecules with unique molecular identifiers. Both TCR alpha and beta chains were sequenced, and tight co-correlation was observed between alpha and beta sequence abundances in each sample. The study's own analysis went as follows. Decombinator V4 was used to annotate the V gene, J gene and CDR3 of the TCR sequences. Expanded TCRs were defined as changing significantly between any two time points under a Poisson model with p below 0.0001. TCR abundances were normalised to the total number of TCRs sequenced per sample and were expressed as counts per million. TRAV1-2 paired with TRAJ12, TRAJ20 or TRAJ33 defined MAIT TCRs, while TRAV10 paired with TRAJ18 defined iNKT TCRs. VDJdb, accessed 1 November 2021, was searched for CMV, EBV and SARS-CoV-2 annotated TCRs, with TCRs annotated for multiple antigens excluded. TCRdb took the public reads, trimmed them with fastp at Q25, ran MiXCR for clone calling and kept in-frame beta chains. All rows with the same CDR3 protein become a single entry with the most common DNA and genes. TCRdb, rather than the study authors, made the V and J calls. The sample data list about 40,000 distinct CDR3 sequences, and 5% to 6.5% of these were observed just once. Of the sample, about 6.1% falls within the top ten clones.

In this sample, this clonotype turned up many times. No antigen is known for it. No base qualities exist here, and no much larger clone lies one base off it. This sequence uses TRBV7-2 and TRBJ2-5, with the D gene possibly TRBD1 or TRBD2, each one fitting 5 bases. The material sequenced was whole blood, taken at baseline. This TCR was recovered from an adult who was a healthcare worker with PCR-confirmed SARS-CoV-2 infection or an uninfected control (not recorded which). CDR3 region: CASSSGQGETQYF. DNA sequence: TGTGCCAGCAGCTCGGGGCAAGGGGAGACCCAGTACTTC.